The clone carrying this TCR beta chain was seen more than once but under ten times. Its cognate antigen is unknown. V lost 5 bases, J lost 5 bases, and 6 bases stayed unmatched. Germline V CDR1 and CDR2: MNHEY, SVGAGI. The length of the CDR3 is 14 residues. Using a J-beta primer mix together with a sample-barcoded 5' primer, a second PCR was run for roughly 7 to 11 cycles. TCRdb redid the calling of the 5' RACE reads with MiXCR, one entry per CDR3 protein. The sample carries about a million distinct CDR3 sequences, 35% to 40% recorded once. The data belong to a study of blood T cells in healthy people across ages. Regarding the study as a whole: Diversity figures based on one million T cells were deemed too low. PBMCs were not sorted, which prevented a conclusive comparison of naive versus antigen-experienced cells.

Healthy Caucasian individuals from Russia aged roughly 6 to 90 were enrolled as donors. Each sample provided at least 6 micrograms of extracted total RNA. Material: blood. This chain joins TRBV6-5 and TRBJ1-2; TRBD1 matches at 9 bases. This TCR was sampled from a man between 18 and 35 years old in good health. The chain's CDR3 is CASSHRTGVYGYTF. The CDR3 bases are TGTGCCAGCAGTCATCGGACAGGGGTTTATGGCTACACCTTC.